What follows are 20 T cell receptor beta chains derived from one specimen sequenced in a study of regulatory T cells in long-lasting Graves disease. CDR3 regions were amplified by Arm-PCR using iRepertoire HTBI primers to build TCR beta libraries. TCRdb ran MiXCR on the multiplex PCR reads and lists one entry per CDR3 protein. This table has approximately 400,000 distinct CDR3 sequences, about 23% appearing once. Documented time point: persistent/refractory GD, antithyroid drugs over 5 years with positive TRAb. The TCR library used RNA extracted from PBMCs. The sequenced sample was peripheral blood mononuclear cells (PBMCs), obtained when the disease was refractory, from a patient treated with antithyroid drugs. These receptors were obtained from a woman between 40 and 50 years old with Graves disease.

CDR3 sequence (DNA): TGTGCCAGCAGTGAAGCGGGGGGCTCGAAAAAATACGAGCAGTACTTC. It yields the protein CASSEAGGSKKYEQYF. The V gene is TRBV2, the J gene TRBJ2-7, with D possibly being TRBD1 or TRBD2 (6 bases each). V was shortened by 0 bases and J by 4 bases, with 16 bases between the two germline ends. Germline-derived CDR1 and CDR2 are SNHLY and FYNNEI. This CDR3 has 16 residues.

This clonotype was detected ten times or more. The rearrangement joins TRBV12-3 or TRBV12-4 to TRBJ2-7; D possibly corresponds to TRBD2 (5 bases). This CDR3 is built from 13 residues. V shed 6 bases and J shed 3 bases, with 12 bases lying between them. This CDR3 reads CASSPTGNYEQYF. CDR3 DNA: TGTGCCAGCAGCCCCACCGGGAACTACGAGCAGTACTTC.

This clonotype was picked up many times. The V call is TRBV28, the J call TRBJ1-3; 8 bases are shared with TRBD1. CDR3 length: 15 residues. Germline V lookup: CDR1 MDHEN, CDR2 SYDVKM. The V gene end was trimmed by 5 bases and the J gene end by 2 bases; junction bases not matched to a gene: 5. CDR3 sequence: CASSPRTGTGNTIYF. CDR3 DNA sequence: TGTGCCAGCAGTCCACGGACAGGGACTGGAAACACCATATATTTT.

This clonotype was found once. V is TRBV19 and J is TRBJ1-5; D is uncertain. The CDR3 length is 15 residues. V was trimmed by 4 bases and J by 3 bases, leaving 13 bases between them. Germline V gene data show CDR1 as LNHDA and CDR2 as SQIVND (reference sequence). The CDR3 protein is CASSNRRTVNQPQHF. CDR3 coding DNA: TGTGCCAGTAGTAACCGAAGGACGGTCAATCAGCCCCAGCATTTT. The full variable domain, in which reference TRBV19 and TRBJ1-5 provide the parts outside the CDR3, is DGGITQSPKYLFRKEGQNVTLSCEQNLNHDAMYWYRQDPGQGLRLIYYSQIVNDFQKGDIAEGYSVSREKKESFPLTVTSAQKNPTAFYLCASSNRRTVNQPQHFGDGTRLSIL.

The DNA for the CDR3 is TGTGCCAGTACAACAGAGCTTAATCAGCCCCAGCATTTT. Protein: CASTTELNQPQHF. The chain recombines TRBV19 with TRBJ1-5; D remains unclear. V lost 7 bases to trimming and J lost 4 bases, with 11 bases between them. Germline CDR1 is LNHDA and CDR2 is SQIVND (reference sequence). This CDR3 is built from 13 residues. The whole variable domain, remainder taken from reference TRBV19 and TRBJ1-5, is DGGITQSPKYLFRKEGQNVTLSCEQNLNHDAMYWYRQDPGQGLRLIYYSQIVNDFQKGDIAEGYSVSREKKESFPLTVTSAQKNPTAFYLCASTTELNQPQHFGDGTRLSIL.

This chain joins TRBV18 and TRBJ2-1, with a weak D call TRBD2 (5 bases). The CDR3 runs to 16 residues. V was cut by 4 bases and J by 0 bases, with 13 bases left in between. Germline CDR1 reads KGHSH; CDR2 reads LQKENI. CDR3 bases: TGTGCCAGCTCACGTACGGACTGCTGCTCCTACAATGAGCAGTTCTTC. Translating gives CASSRTDCCSYNEQFF.

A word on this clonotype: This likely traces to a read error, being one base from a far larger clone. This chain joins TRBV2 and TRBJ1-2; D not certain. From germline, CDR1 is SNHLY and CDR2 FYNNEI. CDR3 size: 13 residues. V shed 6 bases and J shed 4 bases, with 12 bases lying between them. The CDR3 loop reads CASRFGQLYGYTF. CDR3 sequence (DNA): TGTGCCAGCAGGTTCGGGCAGCTCTATGGCTACACCTTC.

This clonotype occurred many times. This CDR3 reads CASSLLGPYEQYF. CDR3 bases: TGTGCCAGCAGCTTATTAGGCCCCTACGAGCAGTACTTC. The chain has TRBV7-9 and TRBJ2-7; D gene ambiguous. V gave up 2 bases and J gave up 2 bases, with 7 bases separating them. From germline, CDR1 is SEHNR and CDR2 FQNEAQ (reference sequence). The CDR3 contains 13 residues. The whole variable domain, remainder taken from reference TRBV7-9 and TRBJ2-7, is DTGVSQNPRHKITKRGQNVTFRCDPISEHNRLYWYRQTLGQGPEFLTYFQNEAQLEKSRLLSDRFSAERPKGSFSTLEIQRTEQGDSAMYLCASSLLGPYEQYFGPGTRLTVT.

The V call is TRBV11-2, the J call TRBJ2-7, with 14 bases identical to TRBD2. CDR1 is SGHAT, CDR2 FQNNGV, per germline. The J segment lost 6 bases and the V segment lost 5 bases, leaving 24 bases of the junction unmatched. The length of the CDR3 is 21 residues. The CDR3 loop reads CASSTTRRDRVTSGRAGEQYF. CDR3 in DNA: TGTGCCAGCAGCACTACGCGCCGGGACAGGGTGACTAGCGGGAGGGCCGGCGAGCAGTACTTC.

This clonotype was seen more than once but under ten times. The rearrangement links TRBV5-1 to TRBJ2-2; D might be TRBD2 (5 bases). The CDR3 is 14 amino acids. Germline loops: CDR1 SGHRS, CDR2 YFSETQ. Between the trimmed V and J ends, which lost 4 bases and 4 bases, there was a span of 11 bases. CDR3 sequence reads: CASSVLASTGELFF. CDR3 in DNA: TGCGCCAGCAGCGTGCTAGCCAGCACCGGGGAGCTGTTTTTT.

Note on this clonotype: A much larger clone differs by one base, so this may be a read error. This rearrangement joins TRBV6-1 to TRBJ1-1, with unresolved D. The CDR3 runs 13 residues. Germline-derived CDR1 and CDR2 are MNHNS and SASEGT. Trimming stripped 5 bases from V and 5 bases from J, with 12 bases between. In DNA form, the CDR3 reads TGTGCCAGCAGTAGTACGGCAAAAACTGAAGCTTTCTTT. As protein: CASSSTAKTEAFF.

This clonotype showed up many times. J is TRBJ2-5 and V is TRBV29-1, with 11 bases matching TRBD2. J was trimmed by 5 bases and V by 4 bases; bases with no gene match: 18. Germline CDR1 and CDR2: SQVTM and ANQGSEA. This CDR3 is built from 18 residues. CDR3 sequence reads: CSVAPPGGLAGGFETQYF. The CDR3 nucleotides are TGCAGCGTTGCCCCGCCGGGTGGGCTAGCGGGAGGATTTGAGACCCAGTACTTC.

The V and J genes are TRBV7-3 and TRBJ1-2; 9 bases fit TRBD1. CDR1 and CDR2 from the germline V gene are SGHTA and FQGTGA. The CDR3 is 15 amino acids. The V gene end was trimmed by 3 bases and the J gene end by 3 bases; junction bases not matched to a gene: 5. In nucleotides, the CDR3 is TGTGCCAGCAGCTTGCCACAGGGGGCGGACTATGGCTACACCTTC. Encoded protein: CASSLPQGADYGYTF.

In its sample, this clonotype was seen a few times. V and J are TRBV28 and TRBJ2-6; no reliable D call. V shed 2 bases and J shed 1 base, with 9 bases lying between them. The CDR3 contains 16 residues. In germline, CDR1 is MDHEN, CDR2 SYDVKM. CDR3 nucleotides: TGTGCCAGCAGTTTAATAGGGTTATCTGGGGCCAACGTCCTGACTTTC. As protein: CASSLIGLSGANVLTF. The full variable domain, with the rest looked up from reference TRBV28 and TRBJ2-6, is DVKVTQSSRYLVKRTGEKVFLECVQDMDHENMFWYRQDPGLGLRLIYFSYDVKMKEKGDIPEGYSVSREKKERFSLILESASTNQTSMYLCASSLIGLSGANVLTFGAGSRLTVL.

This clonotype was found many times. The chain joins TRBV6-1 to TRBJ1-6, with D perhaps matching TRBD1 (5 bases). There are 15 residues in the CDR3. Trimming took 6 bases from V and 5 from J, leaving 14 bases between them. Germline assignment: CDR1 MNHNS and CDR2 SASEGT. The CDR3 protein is CASRSGGSNNSPLHF. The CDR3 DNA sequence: TGTGCCAGCAGGTCCGGGGGTTCCAATAATTCACCCCTCCACTTT.

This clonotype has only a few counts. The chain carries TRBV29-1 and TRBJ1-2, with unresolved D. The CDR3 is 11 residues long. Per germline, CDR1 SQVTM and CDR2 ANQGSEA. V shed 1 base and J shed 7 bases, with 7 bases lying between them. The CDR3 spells CSVEVGSGYTF. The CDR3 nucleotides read TGCAGCGTTGAAGTCGGGTCTGGCTACACCTTC. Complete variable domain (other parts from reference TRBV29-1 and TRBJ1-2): SAVISQKPSRDICQRGTSLTIQCQVDSQVTMMFWYRQQPGQSLTLIATANQGSEATYESGFVIDKFPISRPNLTFSTLTVSNMSPEDSSIYLCSVEVGSGYTFGSGTRLTVV.

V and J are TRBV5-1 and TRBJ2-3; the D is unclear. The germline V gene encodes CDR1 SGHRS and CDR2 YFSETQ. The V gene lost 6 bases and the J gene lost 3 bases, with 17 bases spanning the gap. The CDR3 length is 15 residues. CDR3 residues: CASMVDGKRTDTQYF. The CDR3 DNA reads TGCGCCAGCATGGTGGATGGCAAACGAACAGATACGCAGTATTTT.

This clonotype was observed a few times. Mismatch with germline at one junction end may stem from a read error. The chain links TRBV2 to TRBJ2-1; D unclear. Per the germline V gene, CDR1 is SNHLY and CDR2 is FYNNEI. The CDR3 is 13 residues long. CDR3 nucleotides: TGTGCCAGCAGTGACCTTTTGGGGTCTGAGCAGCTCTTC. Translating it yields CASSDLLGSEQLF.

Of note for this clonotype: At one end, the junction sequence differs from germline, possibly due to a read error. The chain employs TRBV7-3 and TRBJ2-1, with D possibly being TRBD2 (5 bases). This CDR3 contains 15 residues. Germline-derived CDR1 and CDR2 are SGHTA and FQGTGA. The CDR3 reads CASRLNRDSYNEQFF. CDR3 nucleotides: TGTGCCAGCAGATTAAACCGGGACTCCTACAATGAGCAGTTCTTC.

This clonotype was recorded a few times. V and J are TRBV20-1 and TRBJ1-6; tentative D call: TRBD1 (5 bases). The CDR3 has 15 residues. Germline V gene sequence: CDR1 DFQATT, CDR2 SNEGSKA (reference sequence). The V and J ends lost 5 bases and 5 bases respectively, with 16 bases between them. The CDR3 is CSAAPGGMDNSPLHF. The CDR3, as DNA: TGCAGTGCTGCCCCGGGGGGAATGGATAATTCACCCCTCCACTTT.